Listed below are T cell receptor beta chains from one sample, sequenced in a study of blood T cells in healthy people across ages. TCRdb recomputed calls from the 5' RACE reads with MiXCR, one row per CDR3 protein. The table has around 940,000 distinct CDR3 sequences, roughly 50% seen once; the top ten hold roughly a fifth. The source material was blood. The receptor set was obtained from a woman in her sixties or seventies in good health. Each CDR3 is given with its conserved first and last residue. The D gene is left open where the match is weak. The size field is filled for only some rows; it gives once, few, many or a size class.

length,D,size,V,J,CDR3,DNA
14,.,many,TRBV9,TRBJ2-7,CASSRSPSVYEQYF,TGTGCCAGCAGCCGGTCGCCTAGCGTCTACGAGCAGTACTTC
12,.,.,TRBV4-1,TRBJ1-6,CASSPLDSPPHF,TGCGCCAGCAGCCCCTTGGACTCACCCCCCCACTTT
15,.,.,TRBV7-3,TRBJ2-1,CASSPRSSSYNEQFF,TGTGCCAGCAGTCCCCGAAGTAGCTCCTACAATGAGCAGTTCTTC
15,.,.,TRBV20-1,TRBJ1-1,CSARDWAGVETEAFF,TGCAGTGCTAGAGATTGGGCAGGGGTGGAGACTGAAGCTTTCTTT
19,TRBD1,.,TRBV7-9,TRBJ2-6,CASSSTLKTGLSGANVLTF,TGTGCCAGCAGCTCGACCCTTAAGACAGGGCTTTCTGGGGCCAACGTCCTGACTTTC
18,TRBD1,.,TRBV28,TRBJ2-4,CASSFGAGGGFSPWEQYF,TGTGCCAGCAGTTTTGGGGCAGGGGGTGGCTTTTCCCCTTGGGAGCAGTACTTC
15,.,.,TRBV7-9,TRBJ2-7,CASSAPTGTAYEQYF,TGTGCCTCGTCAGCCCCTACAGGCACGGCCTACGAGCAGTACTTC
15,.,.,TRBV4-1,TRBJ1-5,CASSQGRTENQPQHF,TGCGCCAGCAGCCAAGGACGGACAGAGAATCAGCCCCAGCATTTT
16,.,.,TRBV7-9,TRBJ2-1,CASSSAAGGFYNEQFF,TGTGCCAGCAGCTCAGCAGCCGGGGGTTTTTACAATGAGCAGTTCTTC
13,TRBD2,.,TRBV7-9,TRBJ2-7,CTSSLAGGYEQYF,TGTACCAGCAGCTTAGCGGGAGGGTACGAGCAGTACTTC
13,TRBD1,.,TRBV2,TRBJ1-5,CASKGQKNQPQHF,TGTGCCAGTAAGGGACAGAAAAATCAGCCCCAGCATTTT
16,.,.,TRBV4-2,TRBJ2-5,CASSQGSGLGGETQYF,TGTGCCAGCAGCCAAGGTAGCGGCCTTGGGGGAGAGACCCAGTACTTC
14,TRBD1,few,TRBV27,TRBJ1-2,CASSRQGTPYGYTF,TGTGCCAGCAGCCGACAGGGAACTCCTTATGGCTACACCTTC
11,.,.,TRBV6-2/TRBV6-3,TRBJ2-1,CASVGSGEQFF,TGTGCCAGTGTAGGTTCGGGTGAGCAGTTCTTC